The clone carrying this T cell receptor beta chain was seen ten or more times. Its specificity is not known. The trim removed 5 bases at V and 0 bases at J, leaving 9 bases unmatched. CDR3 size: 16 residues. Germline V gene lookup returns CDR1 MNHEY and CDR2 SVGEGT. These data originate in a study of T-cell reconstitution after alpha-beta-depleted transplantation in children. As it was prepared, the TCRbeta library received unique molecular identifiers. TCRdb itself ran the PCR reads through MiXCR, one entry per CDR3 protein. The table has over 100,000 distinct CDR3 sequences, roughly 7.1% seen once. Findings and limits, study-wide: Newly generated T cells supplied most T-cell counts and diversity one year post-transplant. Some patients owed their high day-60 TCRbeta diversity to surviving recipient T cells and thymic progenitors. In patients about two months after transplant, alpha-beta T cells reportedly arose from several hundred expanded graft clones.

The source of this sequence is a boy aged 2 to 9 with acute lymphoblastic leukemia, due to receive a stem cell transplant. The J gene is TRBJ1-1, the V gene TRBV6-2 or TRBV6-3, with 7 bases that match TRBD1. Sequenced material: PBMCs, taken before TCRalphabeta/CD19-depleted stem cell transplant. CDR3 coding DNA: TGTGCCAGCAGTCCCGGACAGGTGGTATTGAACACTGAAGCTTTCTTT. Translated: CASSPGQVVLNTEAFF.